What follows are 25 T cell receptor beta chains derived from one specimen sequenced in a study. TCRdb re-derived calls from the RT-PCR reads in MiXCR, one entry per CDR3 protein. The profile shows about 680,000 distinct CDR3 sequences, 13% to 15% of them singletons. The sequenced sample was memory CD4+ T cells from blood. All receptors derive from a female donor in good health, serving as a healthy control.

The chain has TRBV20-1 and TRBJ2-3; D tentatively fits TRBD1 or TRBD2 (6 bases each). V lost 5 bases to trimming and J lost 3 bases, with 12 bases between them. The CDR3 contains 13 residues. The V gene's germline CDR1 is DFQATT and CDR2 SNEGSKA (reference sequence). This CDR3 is CSAEEGGTDTQYF. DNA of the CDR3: TGCAGTGCTGAAGAGGGGGGAACAGATACGCAGTATTTT.

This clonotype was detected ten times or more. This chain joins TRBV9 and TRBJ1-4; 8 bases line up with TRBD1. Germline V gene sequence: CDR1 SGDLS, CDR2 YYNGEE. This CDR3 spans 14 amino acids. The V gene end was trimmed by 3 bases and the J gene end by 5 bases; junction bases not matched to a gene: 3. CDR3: CASSARTGNEKLFF. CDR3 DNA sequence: TGTGCCAGCAGCGCCAGGACAGGGAATGAAAAACTGTTTTTT.

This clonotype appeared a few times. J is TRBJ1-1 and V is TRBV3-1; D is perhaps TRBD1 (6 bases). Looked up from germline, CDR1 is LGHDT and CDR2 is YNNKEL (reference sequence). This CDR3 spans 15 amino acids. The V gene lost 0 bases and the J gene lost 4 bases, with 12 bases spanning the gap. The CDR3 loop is CASSQDLNRVTEAFF. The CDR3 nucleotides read TGTGCCAGCAGCCAAGATCTTAACAGGGTCACTGAAGCTTTCTTT.

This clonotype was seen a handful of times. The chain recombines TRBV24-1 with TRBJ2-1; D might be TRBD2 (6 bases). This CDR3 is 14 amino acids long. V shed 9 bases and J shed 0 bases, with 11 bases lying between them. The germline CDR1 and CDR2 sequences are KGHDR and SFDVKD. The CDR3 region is CATARGSSYNEQFF. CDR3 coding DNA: TGTGCCACCGCCCGGGGGAGCTCCTACAATGAGCAGTTCTTC.

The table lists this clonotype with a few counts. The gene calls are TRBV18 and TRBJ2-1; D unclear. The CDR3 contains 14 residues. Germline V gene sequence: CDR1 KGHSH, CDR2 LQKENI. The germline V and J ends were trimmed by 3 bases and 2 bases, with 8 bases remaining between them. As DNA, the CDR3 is TGTGCCAGCTCACCGGGCGCCGCCTACAATGAGCAGTTCTTC. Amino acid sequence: CASSPGAAYNEQFF.

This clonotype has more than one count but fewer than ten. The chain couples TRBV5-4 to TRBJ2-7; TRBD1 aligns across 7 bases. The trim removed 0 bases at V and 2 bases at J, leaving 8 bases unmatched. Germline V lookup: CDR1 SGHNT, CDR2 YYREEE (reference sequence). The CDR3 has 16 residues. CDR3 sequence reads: CASSLGGQDRTYEQYF. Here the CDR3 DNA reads TGTGCCAGCAGCTTGGGGGGTCAGGACAGGACCTACGAGCAGTACTTC.

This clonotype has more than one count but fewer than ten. As DNA, the CDR3 is TGTGCCAGCTCGGAGGCCCCCACCGGGGAGCTGTTTTTT. It codes for CASSEAPTGELFF. This chain connects TRBV6-6 to TRBJ2-2; a possible D gene is TRBD2 (5 bases). V lost 8 bases, J lost 4 bases, and 11 bases lay in between. The CDR3 has 13 amino acids. Germline CDR1 is MNHNY and CDR2 is SVGAGI (reference sequence).

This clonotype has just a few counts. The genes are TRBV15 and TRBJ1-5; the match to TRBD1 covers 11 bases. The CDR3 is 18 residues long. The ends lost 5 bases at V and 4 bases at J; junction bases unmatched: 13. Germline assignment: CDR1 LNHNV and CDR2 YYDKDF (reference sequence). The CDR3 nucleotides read TGTGCCACCAGCCGTATACCGGTGGGACAGGGGGGAAATCAGCCCCAGCATTTT. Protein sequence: CATSRIPVGQGGNQPQHF.

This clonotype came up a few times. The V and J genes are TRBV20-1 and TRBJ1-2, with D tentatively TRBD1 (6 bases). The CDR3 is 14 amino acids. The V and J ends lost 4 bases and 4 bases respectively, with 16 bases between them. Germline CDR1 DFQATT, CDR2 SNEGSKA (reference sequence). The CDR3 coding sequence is TGCAGTGCTATCAGACAGGACCCAACCTATGGCTACACCTTC. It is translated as CSAIRQDPTYGYTF.

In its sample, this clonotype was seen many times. CDR3: CASSFGTHSSYEQYF. The CDR3 DNA sequence: TGTGCCAGCAGTTTTGGGACTCATTCATCCTACGAGCAGTACTTC. The rearrangement links TRBV12-3 or TRBV12-4 to TRBJ2-7, with D perhaps matching TRBD2 (6 bases). The CDR3 is 15 residues long. V was pared by 3 bases and J by 1 base, with 13 bases between.

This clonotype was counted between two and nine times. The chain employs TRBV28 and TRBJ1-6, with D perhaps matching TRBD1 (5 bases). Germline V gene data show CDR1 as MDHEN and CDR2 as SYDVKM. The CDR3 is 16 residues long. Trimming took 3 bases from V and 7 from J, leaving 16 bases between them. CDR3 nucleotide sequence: TGTGCCAGCAGTTTGATGCATCCCCAGGGCAATTCACCCCTCCACTTT. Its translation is CASSLMHPQGNSPLHF.

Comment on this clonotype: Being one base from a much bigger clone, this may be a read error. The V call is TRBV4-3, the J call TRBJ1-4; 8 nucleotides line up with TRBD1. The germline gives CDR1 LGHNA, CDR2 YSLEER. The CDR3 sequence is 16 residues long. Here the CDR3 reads CTSSQGATGDGEKLFF. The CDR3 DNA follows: TGCACCAGCAGCCAAGGCGCGACAGGGGATGGTGAAAAACTGTTTTTT.

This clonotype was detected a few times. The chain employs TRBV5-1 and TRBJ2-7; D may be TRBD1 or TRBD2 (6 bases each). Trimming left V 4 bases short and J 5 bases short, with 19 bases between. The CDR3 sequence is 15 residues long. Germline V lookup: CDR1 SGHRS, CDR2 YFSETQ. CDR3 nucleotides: TGCGCCAGCAGCCACGAGAGTAGGGGGGTGAACGAGCAGTACTTC. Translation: CASSHESRGVNEQYF. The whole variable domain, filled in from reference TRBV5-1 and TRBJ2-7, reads KAGVTQTPRYLIKTRGQQVTLSCSPISGHRSVSWYQQTPGQGLQFLFEYFSETQRNKGNFPGRFSGRQFSNSRSEMNVSTLELGDSALYLCASSHESRGVNEQYFGPGTRLTVT.

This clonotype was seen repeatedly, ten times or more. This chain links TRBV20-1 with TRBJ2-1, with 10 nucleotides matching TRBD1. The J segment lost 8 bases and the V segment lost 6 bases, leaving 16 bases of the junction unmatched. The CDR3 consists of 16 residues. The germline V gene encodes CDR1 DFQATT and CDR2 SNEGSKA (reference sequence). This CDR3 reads CSAQDRGRGGIYEQFF. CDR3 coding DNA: TGCAGTGCCCAAGACAGGGGGCGCGGGGGGATCTATGAGCAGTTCTTC.

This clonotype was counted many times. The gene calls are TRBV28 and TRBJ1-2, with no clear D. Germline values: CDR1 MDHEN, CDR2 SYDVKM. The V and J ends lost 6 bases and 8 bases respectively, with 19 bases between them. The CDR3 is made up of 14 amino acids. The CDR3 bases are TGTGCCAGCAGCCAAGCTAATCGGGTACACGGCTACACCTTC. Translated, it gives CASSQANRVHGYTF.

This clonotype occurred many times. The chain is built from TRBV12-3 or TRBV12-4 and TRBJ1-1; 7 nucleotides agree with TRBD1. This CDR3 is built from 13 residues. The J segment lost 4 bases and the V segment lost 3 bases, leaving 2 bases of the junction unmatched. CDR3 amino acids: CASSFNRGTEAFF. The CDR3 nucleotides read TGTGCCAGCAGTTTCAACAGGGGCACTGAAGCTTTCTTT.

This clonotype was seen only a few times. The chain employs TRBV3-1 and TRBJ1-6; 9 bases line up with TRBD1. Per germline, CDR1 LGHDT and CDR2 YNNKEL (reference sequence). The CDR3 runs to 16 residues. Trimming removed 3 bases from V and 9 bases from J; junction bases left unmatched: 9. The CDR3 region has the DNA TGTGCCAGCAGCCATGGAGGGACAGGGAGAATTTCACCCCTCCACTTT. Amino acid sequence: CASSHGGTGRISPLHF.

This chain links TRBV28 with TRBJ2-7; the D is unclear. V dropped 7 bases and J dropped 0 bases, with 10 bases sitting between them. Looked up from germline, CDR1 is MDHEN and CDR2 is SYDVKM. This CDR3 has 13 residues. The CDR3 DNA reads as TGTGCCAGCACCCTACAGAGCTCCTACGAGCAGTACTTC. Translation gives CASTLQSSYEQYF.

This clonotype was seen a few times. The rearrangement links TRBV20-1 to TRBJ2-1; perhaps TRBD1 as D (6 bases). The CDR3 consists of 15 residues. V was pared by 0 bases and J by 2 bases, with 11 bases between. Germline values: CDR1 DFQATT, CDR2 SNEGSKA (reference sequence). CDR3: CSARDRGIPYNEQFF. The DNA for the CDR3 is TGCAGTGCTAGAGATAGGGGGATCCCCTACAATGAGCAGTTCTTC.

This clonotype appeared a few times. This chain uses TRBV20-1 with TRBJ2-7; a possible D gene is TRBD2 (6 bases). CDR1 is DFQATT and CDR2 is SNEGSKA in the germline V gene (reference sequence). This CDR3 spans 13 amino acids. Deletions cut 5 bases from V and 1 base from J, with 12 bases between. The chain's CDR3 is CSAGAGSSYEQYF. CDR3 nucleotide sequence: TGCAGTGCTGGGGCGGGATCTTCCTACGAGCAGTACTTC.

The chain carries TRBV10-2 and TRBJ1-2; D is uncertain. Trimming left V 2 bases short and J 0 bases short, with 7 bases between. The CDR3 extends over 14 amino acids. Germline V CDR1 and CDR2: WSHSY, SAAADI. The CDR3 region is CASSEGLANYGYTF. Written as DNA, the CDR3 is TGCGCCAGCAGTGAGGGGCTAGCTAACTATGGCTACACCTTC.

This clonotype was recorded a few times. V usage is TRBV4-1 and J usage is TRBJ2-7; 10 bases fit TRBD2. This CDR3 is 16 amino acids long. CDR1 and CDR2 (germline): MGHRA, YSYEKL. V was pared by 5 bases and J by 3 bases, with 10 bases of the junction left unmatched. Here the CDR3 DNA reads TGCGCCAGCAGCAATGGACTAGCGGAGCTCCACTACGAGCAGTACTTC. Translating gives CASSNGLAELHYEQYF.

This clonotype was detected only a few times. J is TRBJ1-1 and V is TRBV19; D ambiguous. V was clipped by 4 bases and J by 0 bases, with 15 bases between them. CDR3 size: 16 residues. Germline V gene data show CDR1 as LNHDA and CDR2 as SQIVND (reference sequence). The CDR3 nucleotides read TGTGCCAGTAGTAAGGGTCGGGCTAAATTGAACACTGAAGCTTTCTTT. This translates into CASSKGRAKLNTEAFF.

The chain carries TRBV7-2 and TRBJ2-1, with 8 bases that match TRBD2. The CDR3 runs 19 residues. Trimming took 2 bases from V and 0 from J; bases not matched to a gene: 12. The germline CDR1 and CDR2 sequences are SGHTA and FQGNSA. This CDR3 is CASSLLVAGGTSSYNEQFF. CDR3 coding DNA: TGTGCCAGCAGCTTACTCGTTGCGGGAGGAACTAGCTCCTACAATGAGCAGTTCTTC.

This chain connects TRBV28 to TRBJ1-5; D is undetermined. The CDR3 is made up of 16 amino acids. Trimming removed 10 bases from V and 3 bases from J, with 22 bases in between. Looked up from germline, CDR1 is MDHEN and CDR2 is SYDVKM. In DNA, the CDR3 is TGTGCCACCCTCCCTCCGGAAGGAGGGTTCAATCAGCCCCAGCATTTT. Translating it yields CATLPPEGGFNQPQHF.